These T cell receptor beta chains were read from a single sample in a study of T cell changes during pregnancy in multiple sclerosis. Clones were read by immunoSEQ multiplex PCR, and TCRdb kept only the in-frame ones, dropping some. Of tens of thousands of clones listed, around 90% were seen once; the top ten hold approximately 4.1%. Sequenced here: CD8+ T cells from peripheral blood mononuclear cells, sampled after pregnancy. Receptors originate from a female donor with multiple sclerosis, enrolled in a pregnancy study. Each CDR3 is given with its conserved first and last residue. The order of the fields is D gene, V gene, clone size, J gene, CDR3 DNA, CDR3 protein. A D gene is named only where the DNA matches it firmly. Clone size, where shown, is once, few, many, or a class for clones that have expanded.

TRBD1,TRBV9,-,TRBJ1-4,TGTGCCAGCAGCGTAGACCCCGGGACAGGGAATGAAAAACTGTTTTTT,CASSVDPGTGNEKLFF
TRBD1,TRBV9,medium-sized,TRBJ1-1,TGTGCCAGCAGCGAAGGGACAGGGGCGAACACTGAAGCTTTCTTT,CASSEGTGANTEAFF
TRBD1,TRBV2,-,TRBJ2-7,TGTGCCAGAAGGGGACAGGGGCCCGAGCAGTACTTC,CARRGQGPEQYF
-,TRBV9,-,TRBJ2-7,TGTGCCAGCAGCGCGTCGGGCGGGACTTACTACGAGCAGTACTTC,CASSASGGTYYEQYF
TRBD2,TRBV10-3,-,TRBJ2-5,TGTGCCATCAGTGAGTCAGTACTAGCGGGGGCCGAGACCCAGTACTTC,CAISESVLAGAETQYF
-,TRBV10-3,-,TRBJ1-2,TGTGCCATCAGTGAGTCTCCAGGGAACTATGGCTACACCTTC,CAISESPGNYGYTF
-,TRBV19,-,TRBJ2-5,TGTGCCAGTAGTATAATAAACTCGATCCAAGAGACCCAGTACTTC,CASSIINSIQETQYF
-,TRBV29-1,-,TRBJ2-3,TGCAGCGTTGGAGGGCAGCAGCAGGGGCGGGGGACCACAGATACGCAGTATTTT,CSVGGQQQGRGTTDTQYF
-,TRBV10-2,once,TRBJ2-7,TGCGCCAGCAGTATGACTGGGGCGGTCTACGAGCAGTACTTC,CASSMTGAVYEQYF
TRBD2,TRBV7-9,once,TRBJ2-3,TGTGCCAGCAGCTTAGGACCACTAGCGGGGGAGAGCACAGATACGCAGTATTTT,CASSLGPLAGESTDTQYF
TRBD1,TRBV5-5,-,TRBJ2-1,TGTGCCAGCAGCTTGGAGTTTACAGGGGATGAGCAGTTCTTC,CASSLEFTGDEQFF
-,TRBV27,-,TRBJ2-7,TGTGCCAGCTCCCATGAGACAGGATACGAGCAGTACTTC,CASSHETGYEQYF
TRBD2,TRBV7-2,-,TRBJ2-7,TGTGCCAGCAGCTTAGGACTAGCGGGGTCCTACGAGCAGTACTTC,CASSLGLAGSYEQYF
TRBD2,TRBV7-3,-,TRBJ2-3,TGTGCCAGCAGCCCTAGCGGGGGGGCAACAGATACGCAGTATTTT,CASSPSGGATDTQYF
-,TRBV7-9,-,TRBJ1-1,TGTGCCAGCAGCTTAGCCGTCACTGAAGCTTTCTTT,CASSLAVTEAFF
-,TRBV9,-,TRBJ1-6,TGTGCCAGCAGCGTAGCCGCCCTCTCGGGTGTTTCACCCCTCCACTTT,CASSVAALSGVSPLHF
-,TRBV2,once,TRBJ1-1,TGTGCCAGGCGACAGCAAAACACTGAAGCTTTCTTT,CARRQQNTEAFF
TRBD1,TRBV4-1,-,TRBJ2-7,TGCGCCAGCAGCCAAGCAGAGGGACAGCGCTACGAGCAGTACTTC,CASSQAEGQRYEQYF
-,TRBV19,once,TRBJ1-5,TGTGCCAGTAGTATAGAGGGGCAGGGCAATCAGCCCCAGCATTTT,CASSIEGQGNQPQHF
TRBD1,TRBV19,-,TRBJ1-5,TGTGCCACCGCAGCCCTGGACAGGGATAGCAATCAGCCCCAGCATTTT,CATAALDRDSNQPQHF
-,TRBV7-3,-,TRBJ2-5,TGTGCCAGCAGCCGTTCCAGGGGCCAAGAGACCCAGTACTTC,CASSRSRGQETQYF
TRBD2,TRBV13,-,TRBJ2-3,TGTGCCAGCGGCCTGGGGACTAGCGGAATGACAGATACGCAGTATTTT,CASGLGTSGMTDTQYF
-,TRBV9,-,TRBJ1-2,TGTGCCAGCAGCGTAGGACAAACCCTGAACTATGGCTACACCTTC,CASSVGQTLNYGYTF
TRBD2,TRBV13,few,TRBJ2-7,TGTGCCAGCAGCGAAAGGACTAGCGGGGGCCGTTCCTCCTACGAGCAGTACTTC,CASSERTSGGRSSYEQYF
TRBD2,TRBV7-6,-,TRBJ2-1,TGTGCCAGCAGCTTATCAGCTAGCGGGGGTGAGCAGTTCTTC,CASSLSASGGEQFF
-,TRBV11-1,-,TRBJ2-7,TGTGCCAGCAGCCTTGAGCGATACCTCTACGAGCAGTACTTC,CASSLERYLYEQYF
TRBD1,TRBV29-1,-,TRBJ1-2,TGCAGCGTTCCAGTGACAGGGCGCGATGGCTACACCTTC,CSVPVTGRDGYTF
TRBD1,TRBV6-4,-,TRBJ2-3,TGTGCCAGCAGTGATCGCGGGACAGGGGGCCCAGATACGCAGTATTTT,CASSDRGTGGPDTQYF
TRBD2,TRBV30,-,TRBJ2-7,TGTGCCTGGAGTGTACTTCTAACGGGGGGTTTCTACGAGCAGTACTTC,CAWSVLLTGGFYEQYF
TRBD1,TRBV9,-,TRBJ2-2,TGTGCCAGCAGCGTCGGACAGGCGAACACCGGGGAGCTGTTTTTT,CASSVGQANTGELFF
-,TRBV27,-,TRBJ2-2,TGTGCCAGCAGTTTAACATCGAACACCGGGGAGCTGTTTTTT,CASSLTSNTGELFF
TRBD1,TRBV27,-,TRBJ1-2,TGTGCCAGCAGTTTTTATGCTGGACAGGGGAGGGATGGCTACACCTTC,CASSFYAGQGRDGYTF
-,TRBV9,-,TRBJ1-2,TGTGCCAGCAGCGTAAACGCAGGGAATGGCTACACCTTC,CASSVNAGNGYTF
-,TRBV6-5,once,TRBJ1-5,TGTGCCAGCAGTTTGTACATCTTATCCGAGCCCCAGCATTTT,CASSLYILSEPQHF
TRBD1,TRBV29-1,-,TRBJ1-2,TGCAGCGTTGATGTAAGACAGGGGTTCTATGGCTACACCTTC,CSVDVRQGFYGYTF
-,TRBV4-3,once,TRBJ1-2,TGCGCCAGCAGCCAAGATGGTGGGGGGTTCGGGTATGGCTACACCTTC,CASSQDGGGFGYGYTF
TRBD2,TRBV6-6,-,TRBJ2-7,TGTGCCAGCATACTGCGGGGGGGATACGAGCAGTACTTC,CASILRGGYEQYF
TRBD1,TRBV13,-,TRBJ1-6,TGTGCCAGCAGCTTAGTCGGGGACAGCTATAATTCACCCCTCCACTTT,CASSLVGDSYNSPLHF
TRBD1,TRBV10-3,once,TRBJ2-1,TGTGCCATCAGTGACCCACGGACAGGGGCGAATGAGCAGTTCTTC,CAISDPRTGANEQFF
TRBD1,TRBV11-3,-,TRBJ2-1,TGTGCCAGCAGCTCAGGGGGACAGTCGGAGCAGTTCTTC,CASSSGGQSEQFF
-,TRBV5-3,few,TRBJ1-2,TGTGCCAGAAGCTTGGTCCAGTCGGGCTACACCTTC,CARSLVQSGYTF
TRBD1,TRBV19,-,TRBJ2-7,TGTGCCAGTAGTCCCGACAGGGCCGAGCAGTACTTC,CASSPDRAEQYF
-,TRBV5-8,-,TRBJ2-7,TGTGCCAGCAGCCCCCTTCGGGGTCCCCAGAGCTACGAGCAGTACTTC,CASSPLRGPQSYEQYF
TRBD1,TRBV13,-,TRBJ2-5,TGTGCCAGCAGCTTTGGGGCAGGGGGCCGTATCCAAGAGACCCAGTACTTC,CASSFGAGGRIQETQYF
-,TRBV9,-,TRBJ2-1,TGTGCCAGCAGCGTGGTTGAGGCCGGCCCCTACAATGAGCAGTTCTTC,CASSVVEAGPYNEQFF
TRBD2,TRBV4-3,-,TRBJ2-1,TGCGCCAGCAGCCAAGGAAGCGGACTAGCGGAGCAGTTCTTC,CASSQGSGLAEQFF
-,TRBV27,once,TRBJ2-5,TGTGCCAGCAGCCCCATCCGGCCGGAGGATAAGGAGACCCAGTACTTC,CASSPIRPEDKETQYF
TRBD2,TRBV28,once,TRBJ2-1,TGTGCCAGCACATCGGAACTAGCGGGGGTAAGCTCCTACAATGAGCAGTTCTTC,CASTSELAGVSSYNEQFF
TRBD1,TRBV4-3,-,TRBJ2-2,TGCGCCAGCAGCCCCGGGACAGGGAGGAACACCGGGGAGCTGTTTTTT,CASSPGTGRNTGELFF
-,TRBV29-1,-,TRBJ2-3,TGCAGCGTTGACTTAGCCACCACAGATACGCAGTATTTT,CSVDLATTDTQYF
TRBD2,TRBV5-4,once,TRBJ2-7,TGTGCCAGCAGCGGACTAGCGGGGGGCCCCTACGAGCAGTACTTC,CASSGLAGGPYEQYF
-,TRBV7-9,-,TRBJ1-1,TGTGCCAGCAGCTTAGTTCGGGGGGTGAACACTGAAGCTTTCTTT,CASSLVRGVNTEAFF
-,TRBV15,once,TRBJ1-2,TGTGCCACCAGCAGAGAACAGTCCCTGTTCTATGGCTACACCTTC,CATSREQSLFYGYTF
TRBD1,TRBV7-6,-,TRBJ1-1,TGTGCCAGCAGCTTATTGGGACAGGGGGCTTTGGACACTGAAGCTTTCTTT,CASSLLGQGALDTEAFF
-,TRBV10-3,-,TRBJ1-6,TGTGCCATCAGTGAAGGGGCCCGGGGGGATTCACCCCTCCACTTT,CAISEGARGDSPLHF
-,TRBV5-6,-,TRBJ1-4,TGTGCCAGCGCCCAGATTGCAACTAATGAAAAACTGTTTTTT,CASAQIATNEKLFF
-,TRBV13,once,TRBJ1-3,TGTGCCAGCAGCCCGCCTCCCGGGACACACAACTCTGGAAACACCATATATTTT,CASSPPPGTHNSGNTIYF